The rows below give T cell receptor beta chains drawn from one sample of a study of T cell responses to AZD1222 COVID-19 vaccine. Some clones are missing from TCRdb's copy, which holds only in-frame ones; the method was immunoSEQ multiplex PCR. The data show 150,000 or so clones, with less than 95% seen just once and 0.6% to 0.7% held by the top ten. Source: peripheral blood, taken on day 0 of AZD1222 vaccination. These receptors were obtained from an adult in good health. Each CDR3 is given with its conserved first and last residue. D genes are given only for firm matches. The size entry is marked missing in some rows and otherwise reads once, few, many or a size class.

J gene,clone size,V gene,D gene,CDR3 DNA,CDR3 protein
TRBJ1-3,-,TRBV7-6,-,TGTGCCAGCAGCTTAGCGACTGGTCCTGGAAACACCATATATTTT,CASSLATGPGNTIYF
TRBJ2-5,-,TRBV29-1,-,TGCAGCGGAGGAGACTACCCGATCCAAGAGACCCAGTACTTC,CSGGDYPIQETQYF
TRBJ1-2,-,TRBV5-1,-,TGCGCCAGCAGCTTGGATCCGTCCCTGGGCTACACCTTC,CASSLDPSLGYTF
TRBJ1-1,-,TRBV2,TRBD1,TGTGCCAACAGATACCAGGGGGACACTGAAGCTTTCTTT,CANRYQGDTEAFF
TRBJ2-1,once,TRBV15,-,TGTGCCACCAAGAGACAGTCCTCCTACAATGAGCAGTTCTTC,CATKRQSSYNEQFF
TRBJ2-7,once,TRBV2,TRBD2,TGTGCCAGCACCATACGGACTAGCGAGTACTTC,CASTIRTSEYF
TRBJ1-2,-,TRBV29-1,TRBD1,TGCAGCGTTTCCCGGGACAGGGACATCCACTATGGCTACACCTTC,CSVSRDRDIHYGYTF
TRBJ2-5,-,TRBV21-1,-,TGTGCCAGCCCAACCGCAAGGACAGGAGGTAAAGAGACCCAGTACTTC,CASPTARTGGKETQYF
TRBJ1-1,-,TRBV29-1,TRBD1,TGCAGCGTTGGACAGGGAGGGGCTGAAGCTTTCTTT,CSVGQGGAEAFF
TRBJ2-1,-,TRBV5-4,TRBD2,TGTGCCAGCAGCTTTCGCCTAGCGGGGATCTCCTACAATGAGCAGTTCTTC,CASSFRLAGISYNEQFF
TRBJ1-5,-,TRBV11-2,-,TGTGCCAGAGGGGGGGCTCATAGCAATCAGCCCCAGCATTTT,CARGGAHSNQPQHF
TRBJ2-4,-,TRBV19,-,TGTGCCAGTAGTATGGTAAACATTCAGTACTTC,CASSMVNIQYF
TRBJ1-2,few,TRBV12-3/TRBV12-4,TRBD1,TGTGCCAGCCGACAGGGTTCTGGCTACACCTTC,CASRQGSGYTF
TRBJ1-1,-,TRBV28,-,TGTGCCAGCAGCGTGAATTCGGAAGCTTTCTTT,CASSVNSEAFF
TRBJ1-5,few,TRBV28,-,TGTGCCAGCACCTTCGCCCCTGGGCAGCCCCAGCATTTT,CASTFAPGQPQHF
TRBJ1-4,-,TRBV2,-,TGTGCCAGCAGTGGGACAACGAGTTATGAAAAACTGTTTTTT,CASSGTTSYEKLFF
TRBJ1-2,-,TRBV5-8,TRBD1,TGTGCCAGCAGCTTGCCTGGACAGGGGGCAGGCTATGGCTACACCTTC,CASSLPGQGAGYGYTF
TRBJ1-2,-,TRBV28,TRBD1,TGTGCCGCATCGGACAGGTCCTATGGCTACACCTTC,CAASDRSYGYTF
TRBJ2-1,-,TRBV28,TRBD2,TGTGCCAGCAGTGGGGTCCTAGCGGGGGTCTACAATGAGCAGTTCTTC,CASSGVLAGVYNEQFF
TRBJ1-2,-,TRBV6-5,-,TGTGCCAGCATATCACCGGGACGCAGCTATGGCTACACCTTC,CASISPGRSYGYTF
TRBJ1-5,-,TRBV7-9,-,TGTGCCAGCAGCTCAGGCAGGGAGGGAAGCAATCAGCCCCAGCATTTT,CASSSGREGSNQPQHF
TRBJ1-1,-,TRBV14,-,TGTGCCAGCAGCCAAGATCTCCAGGGACTAGCTTTCTTT,CASSQDLQGLAFF
TRBJ2-1,-,TRBV6-5,-,TGTGCCAGCAGTTACAAGTTAGGGGATGAGCAGTTCTTC,CASSYKLGDEQFF
TRBJ1-1,few,TRBV18,-,TGTGCCAGCTCACCGTGGGAATCTGAAGCTTTCTTT,CASSPWESEAFF
TRBJ2-7,-,TRBV2,TRBD2,TGTGCCAGCAGTGAGGCGACTAGCGCCTACGAGCAGTACTTC,CASSEATSAYEQYF
TRBJ1-3,-,TRBV6-2/TRBV6-3,-,TGTGCCAGCAGCGGACCTGGAAACACCATATATTTT,CASSGPGNTIYF
TRBJ1-1,-,TRBV11-2,-,TGTGCCAGCAGCCTTAGGAGGGCCCTGAACACTGAAGCTTTCTTT,CASSLRRALNTEAFF
TRBJ2-1,-,TRBV19,-,TGTGCCAGTAGTACCTCTAGCCTCGCTAACTTCGAGCAGTTCTTC,CASSTSSLANFEQFF
TRBJ2-1,-,TRBV6-5,TRBD2,TGTGCCAGCAGTATTACTAGCGGGAGTATGAATGAGCAGTTCTTC,CASSITSGSMNEQFF
TRBJ1-2,-,TRBV5-1,-,TGCGCCAGCAGCGACCCGGGACTGGGGCCGCGCACCTTC,CASSDPGLGPRTF
TRBJ1-5,-,TRBV11-2,-,TGTGCCAGCAGCTTAGATGAGGGGAGGGGGCAGCCCCAGCATTTT,CASSLDEGRGQPQHF
TRBJ2-1,-,TRBV7-3,-,TGTGCCAGCAGCTTACTGGAGGGACTAGGGGGCGATGAGCAGTTCTTC,CASSLLEGLGGDEQFF
TRBJ2-1,-,TRBV9,TRBD2,TGTGCCAGCAGCGCGACGGGGACTAGCGTGGGTGAGCAGTTCTTC,CASSATGTSVGEQFF
TRBJ2-7,-,TRBV28,-,TGTGTCAGCAGAGGTGGCGGCTCCTACGAGCAGTACTTC,CVSRGGGSYEQYF
TRBJ1-3,once,TRBV2,-,TGTGCCAGCGGCATCAAACCTTCTGGAAACACCATATATTTT,CASGIKPSGNTIYF
TRBJ2-7,-,TRBV28,-,TGTGCCAGCAGTACTAGGGTGGGGGAGCAGTACTTC,CASSTRVGEQYF
TRBJ1-2,-,TRBV5-4,-,TGTGCCAGCAGCCTGCCGGTCCAAGGGGGCTACACCTTC,CASSLPVQGGYTF
TRBJ1-6,-,TRBV6-5,-,TGTGCCAGCAGTACCTCACCCGGGGGTAATTCACCCCTCCACTTT,CASSTSPGGNSPLHF
TRBJ1-1,-,TRBV2,-,TGTGCCAGCAGTCTCGGCACTGAAGCTTTCTTT,CASSLGTEAFF
TRBJ2-1,-,TRBV9,-,TGTGCCAGCAGCGTAGATCCAGGGGGGAATGAGCAGTTCTTC,CASSVDPGGNEQFF